This TCR beta chain was observed in a study of tumor-infiltrating lymphocytes in oesophageal squamous cell carcinoma (dated by TCRdb to 2015 to 2016). From cysteine to phenylalanine, the CDR3 is 17 amino acids long. Of the read, only the CDR3 DNA is kept; its 51 bases are in frame from base 1. CDR1 is given as SGHTA and CDR2 as FQGNSA, both from the germline V gene. Of note for this clonotype: Its antigen remains undetermined. No much larger clone is present one base from it, and per-base qualities are unavailable.

Library method: PCR. TCRdb shows the sequencer as Illumina HiSeq 2000. TCRdb's own reprocessing of the public reads used fastp at Q25 and MiXCR and kept productive beta chains. Identical CDR3 proteins give one entry, which carries the most common genes and DNA. Present in this sample are about 20,000 distinct CDR3 sequences, under 40% of which were seen just once. Clones ranked in the top ten supply about 7% of the sample. Sequencing was performed on blood. The chain is assembled from TRBV7-2 and TRBJ2-3; 11 nucleotides in the junction match TRBD2. The end of the DNA is better explained by TRBJ2-7, so the J call may be wrong. The receptor was isolated from a male donor with esophageal squamous cell carcinoma. The CDR3 protein: CASSLRVAGGLSYEQYF. The nucleotides are TGTGCCAGCAGCTTAAGGGTAGCGGGAGGGCTCTCCTACGAGCAGTACTTC.